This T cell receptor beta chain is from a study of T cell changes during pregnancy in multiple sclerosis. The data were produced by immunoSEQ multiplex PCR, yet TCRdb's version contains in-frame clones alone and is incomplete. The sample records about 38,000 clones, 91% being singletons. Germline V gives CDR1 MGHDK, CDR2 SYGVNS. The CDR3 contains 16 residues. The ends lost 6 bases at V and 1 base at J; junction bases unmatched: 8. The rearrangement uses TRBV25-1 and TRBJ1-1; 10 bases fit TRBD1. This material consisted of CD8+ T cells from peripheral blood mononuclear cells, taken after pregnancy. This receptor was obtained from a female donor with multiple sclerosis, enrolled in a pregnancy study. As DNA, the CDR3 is TGTGCCAGCAGAGGGACAGGGGACGATGCGAACACTGAAGCTTTCTTT. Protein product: CASRGTGDDANTEAFF.